This T cell receptor (beta chain) was documented in a study of monozygotic twins with inflammatory bowel disease. Whole-study results and caveats: IBD patients carried less diverse TCRbeta repertoires (inverse Simpson) than healthy co-twins. Differing T cell subtypes remained indistinguishable. Possibly reflecting limited power, no difference in repertoire similarity was found between concordant and discordant twins.

Germline loops: CDR1 SEHNR, CDR2 FQNEAQ (reference sequence). The CDR3 sequence is 16 residues long. For both chains, the TCRalpha and TCRbeta cDNA went through two nested PCRs of approximately 16 and 10 cycles. Each CDR3 protein gets one entry in TCRdb, which reprocessed the 5' RACE reads and gives no DNA. The sample holds about 160,000 distinct CDR3 sequences. Concerning this clonotype: Antigen unknown.

This receptor was identified in a human donor with ulcerative colitis or Crohn's disease, or a healthy co-twin of an affected twin (not recorded which). The specimen sequenced was blood. This chain links TRBV7-9 with TRBJ1-1; the D gene TCRdb calls, TRBD1, cannot be checked with no DNA. The CDR3 sequence: CASSDLQGASDTEAFF.